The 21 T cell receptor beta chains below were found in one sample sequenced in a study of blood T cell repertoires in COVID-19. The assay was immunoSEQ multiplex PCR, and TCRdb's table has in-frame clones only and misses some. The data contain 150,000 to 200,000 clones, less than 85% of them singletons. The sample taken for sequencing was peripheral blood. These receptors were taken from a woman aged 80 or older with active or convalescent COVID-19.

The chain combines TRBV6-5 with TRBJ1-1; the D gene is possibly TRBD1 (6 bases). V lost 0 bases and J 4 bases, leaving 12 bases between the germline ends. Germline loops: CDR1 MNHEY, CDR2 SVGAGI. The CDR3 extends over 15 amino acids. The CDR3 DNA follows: TGTGCCAGCAGTTACTCGGCGGTAGGGGGCACTGAAGCTTTCTTT. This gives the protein CASSYSAVGGTEAFF.

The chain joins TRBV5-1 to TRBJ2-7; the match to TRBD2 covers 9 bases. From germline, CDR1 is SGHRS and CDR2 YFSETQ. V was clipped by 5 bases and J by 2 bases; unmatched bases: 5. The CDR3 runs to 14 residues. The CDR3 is CASSPASGTYEQYF. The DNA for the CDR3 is TGCGCCAGCAGTCCGGCTAGCGGGACCTACGAGCAGTACTTC.

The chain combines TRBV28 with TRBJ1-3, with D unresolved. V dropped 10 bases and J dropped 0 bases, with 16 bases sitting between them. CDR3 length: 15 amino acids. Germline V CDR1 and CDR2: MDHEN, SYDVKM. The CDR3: CAILGGFSSGNTIYF. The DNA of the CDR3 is TGTGCCATCCTCGGCGGGTTCAGCTCTGGAAACACCATATATTTT.

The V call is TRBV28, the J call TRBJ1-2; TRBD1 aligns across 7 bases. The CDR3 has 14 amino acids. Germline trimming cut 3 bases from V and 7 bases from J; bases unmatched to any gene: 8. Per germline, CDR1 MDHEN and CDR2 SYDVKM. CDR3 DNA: TGTGCCAGCAGTTTGACAGGGATCGCCTCTGGCTACACCTTC. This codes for CASSLTGIASGYTF.

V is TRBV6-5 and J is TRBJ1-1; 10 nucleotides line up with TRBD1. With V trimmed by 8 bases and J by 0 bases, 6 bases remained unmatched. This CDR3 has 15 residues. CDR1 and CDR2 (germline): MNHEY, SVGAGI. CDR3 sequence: CASGQGGGVNTEAFF. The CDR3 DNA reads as TGTGCCAGCGGACAGGGGGGGGGAGTGAACACTGAAGCTTTCTTT.

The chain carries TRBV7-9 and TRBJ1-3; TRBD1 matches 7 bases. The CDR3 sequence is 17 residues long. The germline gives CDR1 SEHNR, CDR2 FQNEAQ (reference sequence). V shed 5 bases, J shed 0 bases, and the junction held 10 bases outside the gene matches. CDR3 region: CASSREQGIGSGNTIYF. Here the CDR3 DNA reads TGTGCCAGCAGCAGAGAACAGGGGATCGGCTCTGGAAACACCATATATTTT. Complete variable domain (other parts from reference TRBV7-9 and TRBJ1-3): DTGVSQNPRHKITKRGQNVTFRCDPISEHNRLYWYRQTLGQGPEFLTYFQNEAQLEKSRLLSDRFSAERPKGSFSTLEIQRTEQGDSAMYLCASSREQGIGSGNTIYFGEGSWLTVV.

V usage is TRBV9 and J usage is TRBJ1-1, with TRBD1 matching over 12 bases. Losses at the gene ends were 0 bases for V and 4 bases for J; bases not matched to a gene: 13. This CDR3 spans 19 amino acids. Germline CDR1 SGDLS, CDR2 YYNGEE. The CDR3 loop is CASSVVKGGTGGVGTEAFF. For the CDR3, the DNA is TGTGCCAGCAGCGTAGTAAAGGGAGGGACAGGGGGCGTCGGCACTGAAGCTTTCTTT. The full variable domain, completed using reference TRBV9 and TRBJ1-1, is DSGVTQTPKHLITATGQRVTLRCSPRSGDLSVYWYQQSLDQGLQFLIQYYNGEERAKGNILERFSAQQFPDLHSELNLSSLELGDSALYFCASSVVKGGTGGVGTEAFFGQGTRLTVV.

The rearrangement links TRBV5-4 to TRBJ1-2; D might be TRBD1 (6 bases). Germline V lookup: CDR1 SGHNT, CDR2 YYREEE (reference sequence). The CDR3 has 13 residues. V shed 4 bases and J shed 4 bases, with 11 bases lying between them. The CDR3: CASSGGRAYGYTF. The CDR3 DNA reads TGTGCCAGCAGCGGGGGCCGAGCCTATGGCTACACCTTC.

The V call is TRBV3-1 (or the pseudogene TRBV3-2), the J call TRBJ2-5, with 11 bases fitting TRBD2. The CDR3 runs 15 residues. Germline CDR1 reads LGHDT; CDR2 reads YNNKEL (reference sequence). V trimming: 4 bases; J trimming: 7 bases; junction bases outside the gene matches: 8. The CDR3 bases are TGTGCCAGCAGCCCTGGACTAGCGGGTCAGGGGACCCAGTACTTC. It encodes CASSPGLAGQGTQYF.

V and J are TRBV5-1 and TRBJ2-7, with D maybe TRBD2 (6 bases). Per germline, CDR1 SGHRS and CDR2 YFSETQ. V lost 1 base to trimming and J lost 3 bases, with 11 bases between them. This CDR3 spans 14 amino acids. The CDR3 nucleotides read TGCGCCAGCAGCTTGAACGGCGGGAACTACGAGCAGTACTTC. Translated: CASSLNGGNYEQYF.

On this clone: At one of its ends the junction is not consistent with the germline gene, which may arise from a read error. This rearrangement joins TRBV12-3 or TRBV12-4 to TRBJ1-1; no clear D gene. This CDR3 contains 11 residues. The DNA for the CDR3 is TGTGCCAGCAGTTTACGGCAGGTTTTTATCTTT. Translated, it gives CASSLRQVFIF.

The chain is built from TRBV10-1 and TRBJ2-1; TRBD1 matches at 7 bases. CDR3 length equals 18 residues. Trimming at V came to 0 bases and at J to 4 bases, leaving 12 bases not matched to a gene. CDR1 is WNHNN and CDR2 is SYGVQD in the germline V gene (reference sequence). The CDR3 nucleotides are TGCGCCAGCAGTGAGTCCACCTCAACAGGGGCGATATACAATGAGCAGTTCTTC. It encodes CASSESTSTGAIYNEQFF.

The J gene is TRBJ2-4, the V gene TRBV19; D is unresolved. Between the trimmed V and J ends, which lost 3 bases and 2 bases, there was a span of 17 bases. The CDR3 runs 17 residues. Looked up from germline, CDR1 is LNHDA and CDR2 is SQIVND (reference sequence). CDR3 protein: CASSIGSAEWSKNIQYF. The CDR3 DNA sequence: TGTGCCAGTAGTATCGGTTCGGCGGAATGGTCCAAAAACATTCAGTACTTC.

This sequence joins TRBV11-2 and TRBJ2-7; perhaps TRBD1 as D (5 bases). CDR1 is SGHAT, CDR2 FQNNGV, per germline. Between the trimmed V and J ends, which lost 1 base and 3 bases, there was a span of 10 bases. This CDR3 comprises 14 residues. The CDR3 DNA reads TGTGCCAGCAGCTTAGGTCCAGGGAACTACGAGCAGTACTTC. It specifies CASSLGPGNYEQYF.

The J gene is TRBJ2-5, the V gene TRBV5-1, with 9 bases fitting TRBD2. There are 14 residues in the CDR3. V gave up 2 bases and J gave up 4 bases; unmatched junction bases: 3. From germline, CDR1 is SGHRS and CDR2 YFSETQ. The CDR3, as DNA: TGCGCCAGCAGCTTACTAGCGGGTATAGAGACCCAGTACTTC. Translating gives CASSLLAGIETQYF.

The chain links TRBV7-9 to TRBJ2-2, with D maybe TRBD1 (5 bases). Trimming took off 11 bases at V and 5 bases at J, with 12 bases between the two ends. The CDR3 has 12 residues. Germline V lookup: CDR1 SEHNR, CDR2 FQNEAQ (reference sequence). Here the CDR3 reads CAPQRGTGELFF. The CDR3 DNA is TGTGCCCCACAAAGGGGAACCGGGGAGCTGTTTTTT.

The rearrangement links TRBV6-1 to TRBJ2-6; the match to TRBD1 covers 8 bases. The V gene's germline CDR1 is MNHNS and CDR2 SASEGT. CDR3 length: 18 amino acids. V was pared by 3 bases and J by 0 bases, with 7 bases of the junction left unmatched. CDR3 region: CASSDPDRATSGANVLTF. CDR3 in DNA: TGTGCCAGCAGTGACCCGGACAGGGCCACCTCTGGGGCCAACGTCCTGACTTTC.

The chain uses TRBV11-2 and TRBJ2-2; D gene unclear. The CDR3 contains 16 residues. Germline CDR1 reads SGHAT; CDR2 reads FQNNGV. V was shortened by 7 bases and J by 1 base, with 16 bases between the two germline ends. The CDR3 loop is CASTTVGFQNTGELFF. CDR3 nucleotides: TGTGCCAGCACTACTGTGGGCTTTCAGAACACCGGGGAGCTGTTTTTT.

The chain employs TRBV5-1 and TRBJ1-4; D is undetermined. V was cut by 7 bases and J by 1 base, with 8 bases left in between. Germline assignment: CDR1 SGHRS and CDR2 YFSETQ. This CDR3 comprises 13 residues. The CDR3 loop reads CASRRETNEKLFF. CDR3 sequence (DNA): TGCGCCAGCCGGAGGGAAACTAATGAAAAACTGTTTTTT.

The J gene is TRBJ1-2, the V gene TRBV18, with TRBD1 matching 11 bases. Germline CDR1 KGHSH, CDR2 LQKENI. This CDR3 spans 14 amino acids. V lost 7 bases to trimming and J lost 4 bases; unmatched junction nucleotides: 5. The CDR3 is CASFAGTGGYGYTF. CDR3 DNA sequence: TGTGCCAGCTTTGCCGGGACAGGGGGCTATGGCTACACCTTC.

The CDR3: CASRPGQGGTEAFF. CDR3 DNA: TGTGCCAGCAGGCCGGGACAGGGTGGGACTGAAGCTTTCTTT. The genes are TRBV5-5 and TRBJ1-1; 9 nucleotides align to TRBD1. Germline loops: CDR1 SGHKS, CDR2 YYEKEE (reference sequence). This CDR3 spans 14 amino acids. J lost 5 bases, V lost 5 bases, and 7 bases had no gene match.